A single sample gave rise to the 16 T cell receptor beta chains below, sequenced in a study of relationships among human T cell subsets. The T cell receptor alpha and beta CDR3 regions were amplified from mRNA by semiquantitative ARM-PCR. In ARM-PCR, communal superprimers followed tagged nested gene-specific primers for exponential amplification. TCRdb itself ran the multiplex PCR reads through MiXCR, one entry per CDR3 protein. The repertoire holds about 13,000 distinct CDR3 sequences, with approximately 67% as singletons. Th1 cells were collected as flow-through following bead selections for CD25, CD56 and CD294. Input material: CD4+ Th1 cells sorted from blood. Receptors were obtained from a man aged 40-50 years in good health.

The CDR3, as DNA: TGTGCCAGCAGTTACTTGGGCAATGAGCAGTTCTTC. Its translation: CASSYLGNEQFF. V usage is TRBV12-3 or TRBV12-4 and J usage is TRBJ2-1; D is undetermined. V lost 4 bases to trimming and J lost 6 bases, with 7 bases between them. The CDR3 has 12 amino acids.

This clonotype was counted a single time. This CDR3 is CASGTEGKGAFF. CDR3 DNA sequence: TGTGCCAGCGGGACGGAAGGGAAGGGAGCTTTCTTT. The chain has TRBV6-6 and TRBJ1-1; perhaps TRBD1 as D (5 bases). Trimming shortened V by 8 bases and J by 10 bases, and 17 bases separated the two germline ends. The CDR3 loop spans 12 amino acids. Germline CDR1 MNHNY, CDR2 SVGAGI (reference sequence).

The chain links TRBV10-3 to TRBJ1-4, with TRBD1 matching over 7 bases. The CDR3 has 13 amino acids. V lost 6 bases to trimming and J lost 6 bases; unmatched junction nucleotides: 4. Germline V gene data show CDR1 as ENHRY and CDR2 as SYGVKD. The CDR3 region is CAIRAGGDEKLFF. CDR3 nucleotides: TGTGCCATCAGGGCAGGGGGAGATGAAAAACTGTTTTTT.

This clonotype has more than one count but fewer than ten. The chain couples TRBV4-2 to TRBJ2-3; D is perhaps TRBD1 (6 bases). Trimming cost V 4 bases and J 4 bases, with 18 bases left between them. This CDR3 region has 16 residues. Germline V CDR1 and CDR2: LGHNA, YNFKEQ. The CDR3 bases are TGTGCCAGCAGCCCCCCAGGTGGCAGGGGCCCAGATACGCAGTATTTT. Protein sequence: CASSPPGGRGPDTQYF.

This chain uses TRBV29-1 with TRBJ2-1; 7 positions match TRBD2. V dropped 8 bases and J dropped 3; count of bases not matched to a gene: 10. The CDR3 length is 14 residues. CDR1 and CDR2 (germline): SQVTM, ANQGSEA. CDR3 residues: CSHRRAGDYNEQFF. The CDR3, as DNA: TGCAGCCACCGGAGGGCGGGAGACTACAATGAGCAGTTCTTC.

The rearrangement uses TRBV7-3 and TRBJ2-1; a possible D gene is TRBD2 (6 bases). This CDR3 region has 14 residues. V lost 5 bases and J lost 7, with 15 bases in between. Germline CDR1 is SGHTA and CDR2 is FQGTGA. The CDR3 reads CASSLNPAGNEQFF. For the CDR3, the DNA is TGTGCCAGCAGCCTCAACCCCGCGGGGAATGAGCAGTTCTTC. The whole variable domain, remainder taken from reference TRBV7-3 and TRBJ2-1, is GAGVSQTPSNKVTEKGKYVELRCDPISGHTALYWYRQSLGQGPEFLIYFQGTGAADDSGLPNDRFFAVRPEGSVSTLKIQRTERGDSAVYLCASSLNPAGNEQFFGPGTRLTVL.

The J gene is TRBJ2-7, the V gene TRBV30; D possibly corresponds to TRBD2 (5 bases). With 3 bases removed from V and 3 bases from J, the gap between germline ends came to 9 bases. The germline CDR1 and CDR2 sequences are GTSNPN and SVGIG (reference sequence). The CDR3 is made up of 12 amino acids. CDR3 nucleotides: TGTGCCTGGAGCGAGCGGAGCTACGAGCAGTACTTC. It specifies CAWSERSYEQYF. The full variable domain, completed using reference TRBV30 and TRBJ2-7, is SQTIHQWPATLVQPVGSPLSLECTVEGTSNPNLYWYRQAAGRGLQLLFYSVGIGQISSEVPQNLSASRPQDRQFILSSKKLLLSDSGFYLCAWSERSYEQYFGPGTRLTVT.

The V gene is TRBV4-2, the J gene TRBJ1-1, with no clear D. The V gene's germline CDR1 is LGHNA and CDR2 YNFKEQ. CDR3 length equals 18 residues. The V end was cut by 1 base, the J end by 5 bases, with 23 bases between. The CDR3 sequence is CASSQVTSAGGGGTEAFF. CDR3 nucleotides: TGTGCCAGCAGCCAAGTTACCTCTGCAGGAGGCGGCGGGACTGAAGCTTTCTTT.

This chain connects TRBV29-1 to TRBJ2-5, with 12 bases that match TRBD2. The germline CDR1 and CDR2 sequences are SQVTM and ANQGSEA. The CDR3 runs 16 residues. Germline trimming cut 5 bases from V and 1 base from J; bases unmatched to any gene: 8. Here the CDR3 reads CSVQPWTSGVQETQYF. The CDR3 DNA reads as TGCAGCGTTCAACCCTGGACTAGCGGGGTCCAAGAGACCCAGTACTTC.

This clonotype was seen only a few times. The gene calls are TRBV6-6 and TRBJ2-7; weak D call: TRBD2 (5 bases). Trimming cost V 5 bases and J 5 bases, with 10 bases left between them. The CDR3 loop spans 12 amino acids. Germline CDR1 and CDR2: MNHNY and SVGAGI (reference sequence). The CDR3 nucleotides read TGTGCCAGCAGTGCCGAGGGCCACGAGCAGTACTTC. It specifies CASSAEGHEQYF.

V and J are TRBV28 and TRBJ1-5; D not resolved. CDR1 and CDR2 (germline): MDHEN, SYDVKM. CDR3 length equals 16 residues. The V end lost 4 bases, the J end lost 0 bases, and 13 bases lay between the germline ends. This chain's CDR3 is CASSSPKSYSNQPQHF. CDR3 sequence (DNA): TGTGCCAGCAGTTCCCCTAAAAGCTATAGCAATCAGCCCCAGCATTTT. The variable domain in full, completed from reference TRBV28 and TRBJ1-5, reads DVKVTQSSRYLVKRTGEKVFLECVQDMDHENMFWYRQDPGLGLRLIYFSYDVKMKEKGDIPEGYSVSREKKERFSLILESASTNQTSMYLCASSSPKSYSNQPQHFGDGTRLSIL.

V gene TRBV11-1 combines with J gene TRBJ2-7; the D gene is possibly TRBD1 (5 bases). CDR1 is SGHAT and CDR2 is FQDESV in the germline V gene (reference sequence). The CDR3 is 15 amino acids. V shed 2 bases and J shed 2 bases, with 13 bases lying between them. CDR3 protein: CASSLTEGVTYEQYF. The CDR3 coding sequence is TGTGCCAGCAGCTTAACTGAAGGGGTGACCTACGAGCAGTACTTC.

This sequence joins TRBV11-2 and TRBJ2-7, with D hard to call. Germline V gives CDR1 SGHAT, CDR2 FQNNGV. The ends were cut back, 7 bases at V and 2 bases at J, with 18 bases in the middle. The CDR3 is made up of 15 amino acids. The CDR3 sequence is CASTLLIGTTYEQYF. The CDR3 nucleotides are TGTGCCAGCACCTTGCTAATCGGTACCACCTACGAGCAGTACTTC.

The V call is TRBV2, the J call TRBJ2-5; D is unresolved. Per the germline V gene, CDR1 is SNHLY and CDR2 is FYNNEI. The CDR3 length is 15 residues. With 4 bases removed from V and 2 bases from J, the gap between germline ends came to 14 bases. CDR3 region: CASSGGQVLQETQYF. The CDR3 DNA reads TGTGCCAGCAGTGGTGGGCAGGTTCTACAAGAGACCCAGTACTTC.

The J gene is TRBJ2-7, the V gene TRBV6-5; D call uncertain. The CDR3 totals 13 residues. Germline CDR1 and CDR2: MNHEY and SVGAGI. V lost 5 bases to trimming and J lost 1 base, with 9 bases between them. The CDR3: CASSHARSYEQYF. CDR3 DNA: TGTGCCAGCAGTCATGCTCGATCCTACGAGCAGTACTTC.

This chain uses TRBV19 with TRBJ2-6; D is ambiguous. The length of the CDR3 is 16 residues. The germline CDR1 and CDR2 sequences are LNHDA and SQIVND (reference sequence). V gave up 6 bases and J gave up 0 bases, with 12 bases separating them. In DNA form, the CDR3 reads TGTGCCAGTAGCCCTTGGCGAGCCTCTGGGGCCAACGTCCTGACTTTC. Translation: CASSPWRASGANVLTF.